The sequence of this T cell receptor beta chain was determined in a study of T cells in Graves' hyperthyroidism and ophthalmopathy (dated by TCRdb to about 2019). Background for the entire study: Peripheral blood was sampled at the time of initial diagnosis, prior to any treatment. Prospective prediction of ophthalmopathy was tested in an independent validation cohort consisting of roughly 20 hyperthyroidism patients and some 15 patients who later progressed to ophthalmopathy. The 95 to 100 discovery patients were randomly split 7:3 into training and test sets. The study also compared thyroid tissue and blood T-cell repertoires from 6 or 7 Graves' hyperthyroidism patients. TCR V-J signatures able to tell the groups apart were searched for in a discovery cohort of more than 90 patients, of whom around 42 had Graves' ophthalmopathy and around 58 had stable Graves' hyperthyroidism. According to the paper, TCR Vbeta CDR3 sequencing was carried out on 135 peripheral blood samples, which came from some 41 ophthalmopathy, approximately 72 hyperthyroidism and 17 progressor patients. After sampling, hyperthyroidism patients received methimazole starting at 30 mg daily, and ophthalmopathy patients received high-dose intravenous methylprednisolone.

This clonotype occurred many times. Its antigen has not been determined. Base-call qualities are not available, and no considerably larger clone is one nucleotide away. What the research found in general, with its limitations: A model built on a 13 V-J signature distinguished ophthalmopathy from stable hyperthyroidism, reaching approximately 89% sensitivity and under 84% specificity in cross-validation and 80%/75% in testing. Blood samples also contained most of the expanded thyroid clonotypes (frequency above 0.001), which suggests that blood repertoires may reflect thyroid immune responses. During validation, the model predicted progression to ophthalmopathy a median of approximately 6.5 months ahead of onset, with roughly 65% sensitivity and 72.22% specificity. Sample size was not statistically predetermined, and blinding of investigators to group allocation was not performed.

Hyperthyroidism patients were newly diagnosed, with disease duration under 2 months, and aged 18 to 65 years. Patients with uncontrolled infections, other autoimmune diseases, pregnancy or lactation were excluded. Diagnoses relied on clinical symptoms, serum thyroxine and TRAb, thyroid ultrasound and orbital computed tomography. Blood from progressor patients was collected at the time of first diagnosis with hyperthyroidism, before any ophthalmopathy symptoms had appeared. PBMCs were isolated from 10 ml of fresh peripheral blood by Ficoll-Paque density gradient centrifugation. Patients classed as progressors first received a Graves' hyperthyroidism diagnosis and then went on to develop ophthalmopathy during follow-up. Total RNA was extracted using Trizol reagent, and RNA quality was assessed on an Agilent 2100 Bioanalyzer. The TCR beta CDR3 regions were amplified from RNA transcripts. The TCR CDR3 was subjected to a first round of RT-PCR using the HTBI primer set and the Qiagen OneStep RT-PCR kit. Libraries were constructed in a second round of multiplex PCR, after which size selection and purification were performed. Sequencing of the libraries was done on an Illumina HiSeq2000 using paired-end 100 bp reads. In the authors' own workflow: SOAPnuke was used to process the raw data, removing reads that contained adapters or uncalled bases, had a mean Phred below 15, or lacked an exact match to the constant primer or identifier. COPE v1.2.5 was used to merge the high-quality paired reads, and each unique nucleotide sequence was defined as a clonotype. MiTCR v1.1 was used to align clonotypes to the IMGT TRBV, TRBD and TRBJ reference segments. The analysis was restricted to V-J combinations with a frequency above 0.0001, which together covered 99% to 99.2% of the repertoires. The TCS score was defined as F50 (clonal expansion) divided by E x V (chaos), with BLOSUM62-based TCRdist calculated between CDR3 peptides within each V-J. Welch's t-statistics and random forest reduced around 550 V-J features to roughly 13, which were used in a naive Bayes classifier (R e1071). TCRdb cleaned the public reads at Q25 with fastp, built clones with MiXCR and kept in-frame beta chains. One record per CDR3 amino acid sequence lists the most common genes and DNA. TCRdb's processing, not the authors', yielded these V and J calls. This sample is represented by about 180,000 distinct CDR3 sequences; around 8.9% of them were singletons. The ten largest clones add up to around 20% of the sample.

The CDR3 runs 16 residues from the cysteine to the phenylalanine. Only the CDR3 portion is preserved as DNA: 48 bases, with reading frame beginning at the first base. Germline trimming amounts to 3 bases on V and 6 bases on J, with 11 as the count of junction bases outside the gene matches. CDR1 and CDR2 are read off the germline V gene (reference sequence) as SGHKS and YYEKEE. The source of this sequence is a woman aged 18 to 35 with Graves' hyperthyroidism that later progressed to Graves' ophthalmopathy. This receptor chain uses TRBV5-5 and TRBJ1-1; TRBD1 lines up with 10 middle nucleotides. What was sequenced was blood. The CDR3 sequence is CASSSYGTGALAEAFF. The bases are TGTGCCAGCAGCTCCTACGGGACAGGGGCGCTGGCTGAAGCTTTCTTT. Reference TRBV5-5 and TRBJ1-1 genes cover what lies past the CDR3, so the full variable domain is DAGVTQSPTHLIKTRGQQVTLRCSPISGHKSVSWYQQVLGQGPQFIFQYYEKEERGRGNFPDRFSARQFPNYSSELNVNALLLGDSALYLCASSSYGTGALAEAFFGQGTRLTVV.